This is a list of T cell receptor beta chains from one sample in a study of vaccination and CD4 T cells after COVID-19. Antigen specificity for these receptors is unknown. TCRdb itself ran the PCR reads through MiXCR, one entry per CDR3 protein. The sample holds thousands of distinct CDR3 sequences; less than 65% are singletons and the top ten take approximately 34%. The sequencing input was CD4+ T cells from blood, cultured in vitro. The receptors originated from a human donor in good health. CDR3s include the opening cysteine and the closing phenylalanine or tryptophan. D genes are given only for firm matches. Size is omitted from some rows. Given values are once, few, many or a class for expanded clones.

TRBJ1-2,TRBD1,once,TRBV7-9,CASSHRDRSIGYGYTF,TGTGCCAGCAGCCACAGGGACAGGAGCATTGGGTATGGCTACACCTTC
TRBJ1-4,-,few,TRBV20-1,CSATSRRNEKLFF,TGCAGTGCTACTTCCCGACGTAATGAAAAACTGTTTTTT
TRBJ1-2,TRBD1,-,TRBV7-2,CARGDRSGGYTF,TGTGCCAGGGGGGACAGGTCTGGTGGCTACACCTTC
TRBJ1-5,-,few,TRBV19,CASSILDGDQPQHF,TGTGCCAGTAGTATCCTCGACGGGGATCAGCCCCAGCATTTT
TRBJ2-3,-,few,TRBV7-2,CASSFYRTDTQYF,TGTGCCAGCAGCTTTTACCGGACGGATACGCAGTATTTT
TRBJ2-5,TRBD1,-,TRBV19,CASSRTGFGETQYF,TGTGCCAGTAGTAGGACAGGGTTTGGGGAGACCCAGTACTTC
TRBJ1-1,-,-,TRBV6-1,CASRNRERGTEAFF,TGTGCCAGCCGTAACAGGGAGAGGGGCACTGAAGCTTTCTTT
TRBJ2-7,TRBD2,-,TRBV7-9,CASSSGLAGLSSTEQYF,TGTGCCAGCAGCTCGGGACTAGCGGGATTAAGCTCCACCGAGCAGTACTTC
TRBJ1-1,TRBD1,-,TRBV6-1,CASTGTGKAFF,TGTGCCAGCACCGGGACAGGTAAAGCTTTCTTT
TRBJ2-5,TRBD2,-,TRBV19,CASSLFKGLAETQYF,TGTGCCAGTAGTTTATTTAAGGGACTAGCTGAGACCCAGTACTTC
TRBJ1-6,-,-,TRBV7-9,CASSSFDNSPLHF,TGTGCCAGCAGTTCGTTTGATAATTCACCCCTCCACTTT
TRBJ2-2,-,few,TRBV6-1,CASVKAGTNTGELFF,TGTGCCAGTGTGAAGGCGGGAACGAACACCGGGGAGCTGTTTTTT
TRBJ2-7,-,-,TRBV30,CAWSGRGHEQYF,TGTGCCTGGAGTGGCAGGGGCCACGAGCAGTACTTC
TRBJ1-1,-,-,TRBV27,CASGLQGSTTEAFF,TGTGCCAGCGGACTTCAGGGTAGCACCACTGAAGCTTTCTTT
TRBJ1-2,-,-,TRBV20-1,CSARKSGGSYGYTF,TGCAGTGCTAGAAAATCGGGGGGGAGCTATGGCTACACCTTC
TRBJ2-5,TRBD1,-,TRBV6-1,CASSAGQGLVAQYF,TGTGCCAGCAGTGCGGGACAGGGATTAGTGGCCCAGTACTTC
TRBJ1-1,-,-,TRBV30,CAWSWVENTEAFF,TGTGCCTGGAGTTGGGTGGAGAACACTGAAGCTTTCTTT
TRBJ2-7,TRBD2,-,TRBV12-3/TRBV12-4,CASSLISGTLSYEQYF,TGTGCCAGCAGTTTGATAAGCGGGACCCTCTCCTACGAGCAGTACTTC
TRBJ1-1,-,-,TRBV7-9,CASSGRDTRTEAFF,TGTGCCAGCAGCGGCCGGGACACCCGCACTGAAGCTTTCTTT
TRBJ1-3,-,-,TRBV19,CASKARSASTIYF,TGTGCCAGTAAAGCCAGGAGTGCAAGCACCATATATTTT
TRBJ2-7,TRBD2,-,TRBV7-2,CASSPQVAGEQYF,TGTGCCAGCAGCCCACAGGTAGCGGGGGAGCAGTACTTC
TRBJ1-2,-,-,TRBV20-1,CSARQTQGYGYTF,TGCAGTGCTAGGCAGACTCAAGGCTATGGCTACACCTTC
TRBJ2-5,-,-,TRBV7-2,CASSPVRGQETQYF,TGTGCCAGCAGCCCTGTTAGGGGGCAAGAGACCCAGTACTTC
TRBJ1-5,TRBD1,few,TRBV15,CATSRDQGQGIMYQPQHF,TGTGCCACCAGCAGAGATCAAGGACAGGGTATAATGTATCAGCCCCAGCATTTT
TRBJ1-5,TRBD1,-,TRBV2,CASSGATGVLNSNQPQHF,TGTGCCAGCAGTGGGGCGACAGGGGTACTTAATAGCAATCAGCCCCAGCATTTT
TRBJ2-7,-,-,TRBV10-1,CASSGLTYEQYF,TGCGCCAGCAGTGGACTCACTTACGAGCAGTACTTC
TRBJ1-6,-,few,TRBV2,CASSESSRWLHF,TGTGCCAGCAGTGAAAGTTCCAGGTGGCTCCACTTT
TRBJ2-7,-,-,TRBV19,CASSMARISYEQYF,TGTGCCAGCAGTATGGCCAGGATCTCCTACGAGCAGTACTTC
TRBJ2-3,-,-,TRBV7-2,CASYPLGAARDTQYF,TGTGCCAGCTACCCCCTCGGAGCGGCCCGAGATACGCAGTATTTT
TRBJ1-1,-,-,TRBV2,CASRHRDAGAFF,TGTGCCAGCAGGCACCGGGACGCCGGGGCTTTCTTT
TRBJ1-5,-,-,TRBV30,CAWSLQANQPQHF,TGTGCCTGGAGTTTACAGGCAAATCAGCCCCAGCATTTT
TRBJ1-5,-,-,TRBV7-2,CASSLRGNQPQHF,TGTGCCAGCAGCTTAAGGGGCAATCAGCCCCAGCATTTT
TRBJ2-3,-,once,TRBV5-1,CASSLARGTDTQYF,TGCGCCAGCAGCTTGGCTAGGGGCACAGATACGCAGTATTTT
TRBJ2-7,TRBD2,-,TRBV6-5,CASSYMASGAYEQYF,TGTGCCAGCAGTTACATGGCTAGCGGGGCCTACGAGCAGTACTTC
TRBJ1-1,-,-,TRBV2,CASSDQGRGTEAFF,TGTGCCAGCAGTGACCAGGGGAGAGGGACTGAAGCTTTCTTT
TRBJ2-5,TRBD1,-,TRBV24-1,CATSDSRTGRPGETQYF,TGTGCCACCAGTGATTCCAGGACAGGGCGCCCGGGAGAGACCCAGTACTTC
TRBJ1-3,-,-,TRBV15,CATSRDRGPSGNTIYF,TGTGCCACCAGCAGAGATCGGGGCCCCTCTGGAAACACCATATATTTT
TRBJ2-2,TRBD1,-,TRBV7-8,CASTRTGGNTGELFF,TGTGCCAGCACCCGGACAGGGGGGAACACCGGGGAGCTGTTTTTT
TRBJ1-1,-,-,TRBV18,CASSQVWGTEAFF,TGTGCCAGCTCACAGGTGTGGGGGACAGAAGCTTTCTTT
TRBJ2-7,-,-,TRBV7-9,CANNIHPYEQYF,TGTGCCAACAACATCCACCCCTACGAGCAGTACTTC
TRBJ2-7,-,-,TRBV7-8,CASSASLRQASEQYF,TGTGCCAGCAGCGCTAGCCTGAGACAAGCTTCGGAGCAGTACTTC
TRBJ1-2,-,-,TRBV20-1,CSAIEASGVIGYTF,TGCAGTGCCATAGAAGCTTCAGGGGTTATTGGCTACACCTTC
TRBJ1-5,-,few,TRBV6-8,CASSPRGGSLHQPQHF,TGTGCCAGCAGTCCCCGGGGGGGCTCGTTACATCAGCCCCAGCATTTT
TRBJ1-2,TRBD1,-,TRBV27,CASSFGEDRVGGYTF,TGTGCCAGCAGTTTTGGCGAGGACAGGGTTGGAGGCTACACCTTC
TRBJ1-1,-,-,TRBV7-2,CASSLGVWENTEAFF,TGTGCCAGCAGCTTGGGGGTATGGGAGAACACTGAAGCTTTCTTT
TRBJ1-2,TRBD1,-,TRBV20-1,CSATTGVDYGYTF,TGCAGTGCTACGACAGGGGTAGATTATGGCTACACCTTC
TRBJ1-5,-,-,TRBV7-2,CASSLVAGNQPQHF,TGTGCCAGCAGCTTAGTTGCGGGCAATCAGCCCCAGCATTTT
TRBJ2-3,-,-,TRBV10-1,CASSSLAVGQATDTQYF,TGCGCCAGCAGTTCCCTGGCCGTCGGTCAAGCAACAGATACGCAGTATTTT
TRBJ1-6,TRBD1,-,TRBV19,CASSTQGGNSPLHF,TGTGCCAGTAGTACACAGGGGGGTAATTCACCCCTCCACTTT
TRBJ1-5,-,large,TRBV20-1,CSASEHQPQHF,TGCAGTGCGTCGGAACATCAGCCCCAGCATTTT
TRBJ1-3,TRBD1,-,TRBV30,CAWSRQGSNTIYF,TGTGCCTGGAGTCGACAGGGAAGCAACACCATATATTTT